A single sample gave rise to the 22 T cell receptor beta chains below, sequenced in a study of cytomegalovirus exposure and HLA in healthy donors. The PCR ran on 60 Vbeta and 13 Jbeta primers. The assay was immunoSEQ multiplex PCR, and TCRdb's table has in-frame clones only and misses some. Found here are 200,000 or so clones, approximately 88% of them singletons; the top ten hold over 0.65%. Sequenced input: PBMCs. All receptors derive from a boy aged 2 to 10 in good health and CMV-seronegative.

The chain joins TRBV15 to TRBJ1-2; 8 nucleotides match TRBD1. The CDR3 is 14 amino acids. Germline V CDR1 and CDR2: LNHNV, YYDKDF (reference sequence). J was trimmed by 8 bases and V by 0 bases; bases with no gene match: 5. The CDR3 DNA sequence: TGTGCCACCAGCAGAGATAAAACAGGGGGGGGCTACACCTTC. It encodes CATSRDKTGGGYTF.

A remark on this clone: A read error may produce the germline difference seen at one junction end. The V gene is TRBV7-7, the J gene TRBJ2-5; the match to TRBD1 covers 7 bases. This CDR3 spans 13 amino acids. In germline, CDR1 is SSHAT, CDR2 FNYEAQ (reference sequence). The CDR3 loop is CASTGDGQETQYF. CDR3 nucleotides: TGTGCTAGCACAGGGGACGGCCAAGAGACCCAGTACTTC.

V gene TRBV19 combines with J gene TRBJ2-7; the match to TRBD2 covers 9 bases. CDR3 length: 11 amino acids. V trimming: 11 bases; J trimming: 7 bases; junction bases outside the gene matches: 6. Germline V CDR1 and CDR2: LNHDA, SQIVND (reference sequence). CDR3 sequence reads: CASVAGEEQYF. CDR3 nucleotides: TGTGCCTCAGTAGCGGGAGAGGAGCAGTACTTC.

The CDR3 loop reads CASSERQGQQETQYF. The CDR3 DNA reads TGTGCCAGCAGTGAACGACAGGGGCAACAAGAGACCCAGTACTTC. This chain links TRBV6-1 with TRBJ2-5; 8 nucleotides match TRBD1. Looked up from germline, CDR1 is MNHNS and CDR2 is SASEGT. V dropped 2 bases and J dropped 2; count of bases not matched to a gene: 4. This CDR3 is 15 amino acids long.

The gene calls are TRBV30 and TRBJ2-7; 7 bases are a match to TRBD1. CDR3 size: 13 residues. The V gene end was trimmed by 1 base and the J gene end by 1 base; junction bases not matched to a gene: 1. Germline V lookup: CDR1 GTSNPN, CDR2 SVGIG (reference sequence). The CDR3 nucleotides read TGTGCCTGGAGTGCGGACAGGTCCTACGAGCAGTACTTC. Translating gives CAWSADRSYEQYF. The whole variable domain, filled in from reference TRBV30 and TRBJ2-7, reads SQTIHQWPATLVQPVGSPLSLECTVEGTSNPNLYWYRQAAGRGLQLLFYSVGIGQISSEVPQNLSASRPQDRQFILSSKKLLLSDSGFYLCAWSADRSYEQYFGPGTRLTVT.

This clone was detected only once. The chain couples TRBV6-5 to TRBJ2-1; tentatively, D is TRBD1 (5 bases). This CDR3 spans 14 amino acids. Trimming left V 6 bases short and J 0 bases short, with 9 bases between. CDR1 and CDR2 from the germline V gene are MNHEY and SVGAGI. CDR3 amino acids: CASSSTDSYNEQFF. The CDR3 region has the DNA TGTGCCAGCAGCTCGACAGACTCCTACAATGAGCAGTTCTTC.

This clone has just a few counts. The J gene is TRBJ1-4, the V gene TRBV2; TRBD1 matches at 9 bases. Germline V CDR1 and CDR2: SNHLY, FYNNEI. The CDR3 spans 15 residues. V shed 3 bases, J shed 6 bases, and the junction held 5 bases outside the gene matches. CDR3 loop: CASSDSGQGYEKLFF. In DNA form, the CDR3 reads TGTGCCAGCAGTGATTCGGGACAGGGTTATGAAAAACTGTTTTTT.

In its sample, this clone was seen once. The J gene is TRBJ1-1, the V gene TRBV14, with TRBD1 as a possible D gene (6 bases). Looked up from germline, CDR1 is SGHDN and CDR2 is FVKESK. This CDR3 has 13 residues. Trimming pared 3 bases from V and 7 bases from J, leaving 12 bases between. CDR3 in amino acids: CASSQDRENEAFF. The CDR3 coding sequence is TGTGCCAGCAGCCAGGACAGAGAAAATGAAGCTTTCTTT. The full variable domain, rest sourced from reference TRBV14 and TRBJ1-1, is EAGVTQFPSHSVIEKGQTVTLRCDPISGHDNLYWYRRVMGKEIKFLLHFVKESKQDESGMPNNRFLAERTGGTYSTLKVQPAELEDSGVYFCASSQDRENEAFFGQGTRLTVV.

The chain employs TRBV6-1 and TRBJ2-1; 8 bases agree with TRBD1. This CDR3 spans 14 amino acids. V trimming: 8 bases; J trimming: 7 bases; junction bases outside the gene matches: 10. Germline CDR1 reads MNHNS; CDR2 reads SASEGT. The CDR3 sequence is CASRGTGHSNEQFF. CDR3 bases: TGTGCCAGCCGGGGGACAGGTCATAGTAATGAGCAGTTCTTC.

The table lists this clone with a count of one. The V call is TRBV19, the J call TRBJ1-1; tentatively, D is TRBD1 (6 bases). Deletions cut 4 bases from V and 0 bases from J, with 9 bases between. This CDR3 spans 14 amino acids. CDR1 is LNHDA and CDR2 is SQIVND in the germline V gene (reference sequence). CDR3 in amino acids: CASSTGTLNTEAFF. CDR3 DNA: TGTGCCAGTAGTACCGGGACATTGAACACTGAAGCTTTCTTT.

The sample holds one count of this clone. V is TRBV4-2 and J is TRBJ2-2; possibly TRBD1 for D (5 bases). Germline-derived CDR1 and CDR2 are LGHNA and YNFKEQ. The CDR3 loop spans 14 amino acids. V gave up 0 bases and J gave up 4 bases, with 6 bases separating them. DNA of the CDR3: TGTGCCAGCAGCCAAGAAGGGGCCACCGGGGAGCTGTTTTTT. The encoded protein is CASSQEGATGELFF.

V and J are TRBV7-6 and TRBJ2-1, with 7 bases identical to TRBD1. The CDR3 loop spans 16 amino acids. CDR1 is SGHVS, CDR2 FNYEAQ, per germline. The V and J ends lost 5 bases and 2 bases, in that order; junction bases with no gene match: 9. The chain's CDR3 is CASSTTGVPPYNEQFF. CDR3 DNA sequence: TGTGCCAGCAGCACTACAGGGGTCCCCCCCTACAATGAGCAGTTCTTC.

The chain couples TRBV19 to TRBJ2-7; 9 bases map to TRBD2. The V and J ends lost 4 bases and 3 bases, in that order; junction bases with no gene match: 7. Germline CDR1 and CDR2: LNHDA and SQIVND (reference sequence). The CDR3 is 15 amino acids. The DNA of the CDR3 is TGTGCCAGTAGTACCATTACTAGCGGGCGCTACGAGCAGTACTTC. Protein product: CASSTITSGRYEQYF.

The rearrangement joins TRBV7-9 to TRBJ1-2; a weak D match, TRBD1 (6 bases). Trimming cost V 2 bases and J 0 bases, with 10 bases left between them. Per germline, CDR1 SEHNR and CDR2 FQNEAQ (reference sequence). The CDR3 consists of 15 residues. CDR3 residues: CASSLTGQTNYGYTF. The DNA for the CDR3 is TGTGCCAGCAGCTTAACAGGGCAAACTAACTATGGCTACACCTTC.

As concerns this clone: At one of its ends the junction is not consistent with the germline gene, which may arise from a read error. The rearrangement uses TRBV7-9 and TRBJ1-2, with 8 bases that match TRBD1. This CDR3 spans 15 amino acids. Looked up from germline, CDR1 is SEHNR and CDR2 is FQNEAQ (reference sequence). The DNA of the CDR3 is TGTTCCAGCAGCCAGACGGGACAGGAAAACTATGGCTACACCTTC. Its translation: CSSSQTGQENYGYTF.

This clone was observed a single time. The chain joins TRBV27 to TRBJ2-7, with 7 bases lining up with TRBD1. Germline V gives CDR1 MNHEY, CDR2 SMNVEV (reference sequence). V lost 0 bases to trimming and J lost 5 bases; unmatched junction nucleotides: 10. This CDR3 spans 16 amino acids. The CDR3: CASSLSYSRTGHEQYF. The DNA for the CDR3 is TGTGCCAGCAGTTTATCATACTCCCGGACAGGACACGAGCAGTACTTC.

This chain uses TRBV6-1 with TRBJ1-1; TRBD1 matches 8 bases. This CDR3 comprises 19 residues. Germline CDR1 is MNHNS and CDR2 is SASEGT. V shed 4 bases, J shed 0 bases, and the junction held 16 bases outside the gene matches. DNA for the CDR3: TGTGCCAGCAGTGCTACCCCATCACCAGGGGGCCAATTGAACACTGAAGCTTTCTTT. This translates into CASSATPSPGGQLNTEAFF.

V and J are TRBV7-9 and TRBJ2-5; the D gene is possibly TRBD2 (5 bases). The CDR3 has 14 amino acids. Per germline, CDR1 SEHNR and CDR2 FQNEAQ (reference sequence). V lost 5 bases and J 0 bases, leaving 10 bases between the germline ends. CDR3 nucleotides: TGTGCCAGCAGCGCCGGGATTAACCAAGAGACCCAGTACTTC. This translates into CASSAGINQETQYF.

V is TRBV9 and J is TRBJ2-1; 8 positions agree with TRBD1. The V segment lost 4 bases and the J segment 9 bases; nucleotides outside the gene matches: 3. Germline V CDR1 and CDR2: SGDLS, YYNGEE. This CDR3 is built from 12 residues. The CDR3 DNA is TGTGCCAGCAGCCTACAGGGGGGTGAGCAGTTCTTC. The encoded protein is CASSLQGGEQFF.

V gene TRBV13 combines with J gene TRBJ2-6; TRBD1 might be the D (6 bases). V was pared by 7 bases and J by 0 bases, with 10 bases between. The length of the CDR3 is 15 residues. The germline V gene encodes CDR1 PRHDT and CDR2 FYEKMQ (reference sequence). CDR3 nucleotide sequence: TGTGCCAGCAAAGGACAGTTCTCTGGGGCCAACGTCCTGACTTTC. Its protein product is CASKGQFSGANVLTF.

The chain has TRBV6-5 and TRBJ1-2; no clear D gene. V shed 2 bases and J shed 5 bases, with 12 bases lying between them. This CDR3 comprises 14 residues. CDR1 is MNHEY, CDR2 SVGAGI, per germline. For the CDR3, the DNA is TGTGCCAGCAGTTACCGAGGGCCGGGATATGGCTACACCTTC. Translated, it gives CASSYRGPGYGYTF.

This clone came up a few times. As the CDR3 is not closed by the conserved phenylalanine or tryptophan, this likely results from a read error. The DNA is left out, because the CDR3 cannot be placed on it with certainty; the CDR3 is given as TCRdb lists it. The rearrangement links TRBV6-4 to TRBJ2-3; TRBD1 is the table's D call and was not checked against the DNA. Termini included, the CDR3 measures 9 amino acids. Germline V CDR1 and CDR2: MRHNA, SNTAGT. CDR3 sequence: CAFHRDSKN.